The clone carrying this TCR beta chain was observed many times. The antigen is not known. This sample's time point: newly diagnosed GD, antithyroid drugs for less than 3 months. Isolated PBMC RNA provided the starting material for the TCR library. EDTA tubes received 7.5 to 9 milliliters of collected peripheral blood. These data originate in a study of regulatory T cells in long-lasting Graves disease. Study information: Graves' patients (newly diagnosed) had been on antithyroid drugs under 3 months. Study-level results: Those with persistent Graves' had less TCR diversity than newly diagnosed patients.

Trimming removed 0 bases from V and 6 bases from J; junction bases left unmatched: 6. The CDR3 totals 15 residues. CDR1 LGHDT and CDR2 YNNKEL come from the germline V gene (reference sequence). HTBI primers from iRepertoire and Arm-PCR of CDR3 regions yielded the TCR beta libraries. TCRdb passed the multiplex PCR reads through MiXCR, listing each CDR3 protein once. The table shows a few hundred thousand distinct CDR3 sequences, with approximately 16% occurring only once. The data also belong to a second study, concerning T cells in Graves' hyperthyroidism and ophthalmopathy. That work contributes: First-round RT-PCR targeting the TCR CDR3 was performed with the HTBI primer set.

Sample: peripheral blood mononuclear cells (PBMCs), taken at new diagnosis, from a patient treated with antithyroid drugs. This clonotype was obtained from a man aged 35-49 years with Graves disease. This chain links TRBV3-1 with TRBJ2-7; the match to TRBD2 covers 9 bases. CDR3 nucleotide sequence: TGTGCCAGCAGCCAAGAGCCTAGCGGGGTCCCCGAGCAGTACTTC. Its protein product is CASSQEPSGVPEQYF.